A single sample gave rise to the 15 T cell receptor beta chains below, sequenced in a study of Graves' ophthalmopathy and Graves' hyperthyroidism. Researchers took RNA transcripts and amplified TCR beta CDR3 regions from them. The first-round RT-PCR employed HTBI primers together with the Qiagen OneStep RT-PCR kit. A multiplex PCR was then performed as the second round. A single record per CDR3 protein comes from TCRdb applying MiXCR to the multiplex PCR reads. The sample gives about 220,000 distinct CDR3 sequences, roughly a fifth of which show up once; roughly 45% is in the top ten. Sequencing was carried out using peripheral blood. The receptors originated from a woman in her forties or fifties with Graves' ophthalmopathy.

This clonotype was observed once. The CDR3 region has the DNA TGTGCCAGCAGCGTAGTGGACACGGGCTCCGAGCAGTACTTC. Translation gives CASSVVDTGSEQYF. This chain links TRBV9 with TRBJ2-7; possibly TRBD1 for D (5 bases). The germline V gene encodes CDR1 SGDLS and CDR2 YYNGEE. This CDR3 spans 14 amino acids. Trimming took 0 bases from V and 6 from J, leaving 13 bases between them. Drawing the rest from reference TRBV9 and TRBJ2-7, the complete variable domain is DSGVTQTPKHLITATGQRVTLRCSPRSGDLSVYWYQQSLDQGLQFLIQYYNGEERAKGNILERFSAQQFPDLHSELNLSSLELGDSALYFCASSVVDTGSEQYFGPGTRLTVT.

In the case of this clonotype: An end of the junction differs from the germline gene, which may be a read error. The chain recombines TRBV20-1 with TRBJ1-1, with 7 bases fitting TRBD1. Germline V lookup: CDR1 DFQATT, CDR2 SNEGSKA (reference sequence). The CDR3 consists of 14 residues. CDR3 DNA sequence: TGCAGTGCCAGTGGGGTCAGGGGGTTGGCTGAAGCTTACTTT. It translates to CSASGVRGLAEAYF.

This clonotype was recorded many times. V is TRBV19 and J is TRBJ1-5; TRBD1 is a possible D gene (5 bases). CDR3 length: 16 residues. Trimming removed 7 bases from V and 6 bases from J, with 22 bases in between. CDR1 is LNHDA, CDR2 SQIVND, per germline (reference sequence). Here the CDR3 DNA reads TGTGCCAGTACCCCGGGAGGTCACCTCAGGGTTCAGCCCCAGCATTTT. Translation: CASTPGGHLRVQPQHF.

This clonotype was recorded many times. This chain links TRBV12-3 or TRBV12-4 with TRBJ2-5, with D unclear. This CDR3 is built from 11 residues. V lost 5 bases and J 9 bases, leaving 10 bases between the germline ends. DNA of the CDR3: TGTGCCAGCAGTCCGGGCGGCGCCCAGTACTTC. It translates to CASSPGGAQYF.

This clonotype was counted ten times or more. The CDR3 DNA reads as TGTGCCAGCAGTCCTGAGAGGAATCAGCCCCAGCATTTT. Encoded protein: CASSPERNQPQHF. The chain recombines TRBV27 with TRBJ1-5; D is ambiguous. The CDR3 sequence is 13 residues long. The germline CDR1 and CDR2 sequences are MNHEY and SMNVEV (reference sequence). Deletions cut 5 bases from V and 4 bases from J, with 9 bases between.

The V call is TRBV27, the J call TRBJ2-7; 9 nucleotides agree with TRBD1. Per germline, CDR1 MNHEY and CDR2 SMNVEV (reference sequence). Trimming at V came to 7 bases and at J to 3 bases, leaving 7 bases not matched to a gene. This CDR3 contains 14 residues. The CDR3 sequence is CASKRDRARYEQYF. DNA of the CDR3: TGTGCCAGCAAAAGGGACAGGGCTCGCTACGAGCAGTACTTC.

Many counts were recorded for this clonotype. The chain couples TRBV28 to TRBJ1-1; 12 bases fit TRBD1. The CDR3 is made up of 15 amino acids. V was pared by 6 bases and J by 5 bases, with 7 bases of the junction left unmatched. Germline CDR1 reads MDHEN; CDR2 reads SYDVKM. CDR3 in amino acids: CASRTGQGAGTEAFF. CDR3 nucleotides: TGTGCCAGCAGGACGGGACAGGGGGCGGGGACTGAAGCTTTCTTT.

This clonotype was seen at least ten times. This chain uses TRBV15 with TRBJ2-2; D gene unclear. The V gene lost 5 bases and the J gene lost 2 bases, with 12 bases spanning the gap. CDR3 length: 15 residues. Germline CDR1 is LNHNV and CDR2 is YYDKDF (reference sequence). This chain's CDR3 is CATSGKSDNTGELFF. The CDR3 nucleotides read TGTGCCACCAGCGGCAAATCAGATAACACCGGGGAGCTGTTTTTT.

This clonotype was seen many times. V and J are TRBV6-5 and TRBJ1-1, with unresolved D. Germline CDR1 MNHEY, CDR2 SVGAGI. Trimming removed 2 bases at V and 1 base at J, with 5 bases between. The CDR3 is 13 amino acids. CDR3 DNA: TGTGCCAGCAGTTACCTTAGGAACACTGAAGCTTTCTTT. The encoded protein is CASSYLRNTEAFF.

This chain uses TRBV28 with TRBJ2-5; D not resolved. Trimming left V 3 bases short and J 5 bases short, with 13 bases between. The CDR3 is 14 amino acids. CDR1 and CDR2 (germline): MDHEN, SYDVKM. CDR3 region: CASSLSGTVETQYF. The CDR3 DNA reads TGTGCCAGCAGTTTGTCGGGTACTGTTGAGACCCAGTACTTC.

The chain recombines TRBV20-1 with TRBJ2-5; 11 bases are a match to TRBD1. Germline assignment: CDR1 DFQATT and CDR2 SNEGSKA (reference sequence). V dropped 3 bases and J dropped 5; count of bases not matched to a gene: 5. The CDR3 covers 14 residues. The CDR3 nucleotides read TGCAGTGCTAGTAGGGGGACAGGGGGTGAGACCCAGTACTTC. Residues: CSASRGTGGETQYF.

The rearrangement links TRBV30 to TRBJ2-2; 7 bases line up with TRBD1. This CDR3 is built from 13 residues. V lost 1 base, J lost 5 bases, and 1 base stayed unmatched. Per germline, CDR1 GTSNPN and CDR2 SVGIG (reference sequence). The CDR3 protein is CAWSGQGTGELFF. Here the CDR3 DNA reads TGTGCCTGGAGTGGACAGGGAACCGGGGAGCTGTTTTTT.

This clonotype was detected ten times or more. The chain has TRBV6-2 or TRBV6-3 and TRBJ2-7; 11 nucleotides agree with TRBD2. J was trimmed by 3 bases and V by 2 bases; bases with no gene match: 0. CDR3 length: 14 amino acids. Germline V lookup: CDR1 MNHEY, CDR2 SVGEGT. For the CDR3, the DNA is TGTGCCAGCAGTTACGGGACTAGCGGCTACGAGCAGTACTTC. Encoded protein: CASSYGTSGYEQYF.

This clonotype was picked up many times. This rearrangement joins TRBV12-3 or TRBV12-4 to TRBJ2-3, with 8 bases aligning to TRBD2. The length of the CDR3 is 16 residues. Unmatched junction bases numbered 6, after V lost 4 bases and J lost 0 bases. This CDR3 is CASSSLAGSSTDTQYF. The DNA of the CDR3 is TGTGCCAGCAGTTCCCTAGCGGGTTCTAGCACAGATACGCAGTATTTT.

This clonotype was seen at least ten times. V is TRBV28 and J is TRBJ1-5; D is possibly TRBD1 (5 bases). With 8 bases removed from V and 2 bases from J, the gap between germline ends came to 10 bases. This CDR3 has 13 residues. Germline values: CDR1 MDHEN, CDR2 SYDVKM. CDR3 in amino acids: CASGIRGNQPQHF. The CDR3 nucleotides read TGTGCCAGCGGCATCAGGGGCAATCAGCCCCAGCATTTT. The variable domain in full, completed from reference TRBV28 and TRBJ1-5, reads DVKVTQSSRYLVKRTGEKVFLECVQDMDHENMFWYRQDPGLGLRLIYFSYDVKMKEKGDIPEGYSVSREKKERFSLILESASTNQTSMYLCASGIRGNQPQHFGDGTRLSIL.